The 18 T cell receptor beta chains given below trace back to one sample, sequenced in a study of control samples from healthy donors and cancer patients. Only in-frame clones appear in the TCRdb table, and some are missing; sequencing was by immunoSEQ multiplex PCR. The data contain about 140,000 clones, about 88% of them singletons. Sequencing input: blood. The receptors were gathered from a woman in her 30s in good health.

V and J are TRBV11-2 and TRBJ2-7, with D tentatively TRBD2 (6 bases). The CDR3 totals 15 residues. Germline CDR1 reads SGHAT; CDR2 reads FQNNGV. Trimming removed 1 base at V and 3 bases at J, with 13 bases between. The CDR3 loop reads CASSLGRGLVYEQYF. CDR3 nucleotides: TGTGCCAGCAGCTTAGGCCGGGGACTCGTCTACGAGCAGTACTTC.

The chain links TRBV27 to TRBJ1-1, with 7 bases fitting TRBD1. The trim removed 5 bases at V and 4 bases at J, leaving 7 bases unmatched. There are 14 residues in the CDR3. Germline V gene sequence: CDR1 MNHEY, CDR2 SMNVEV (reference sequence). CDR3 sequence reads: CASSPRTGLTEAFF. The CDR3 nucleotides are TGTGCCAGCAGTCCACGGACAGGACTCACTGAAGCTTTCTTT.

The chain recombines TRBV9 with TRBJ1-1; D uncertain. This CDR3 spans 14 amino acids. The ends were cut back, 0 bases at V and 4 bases at J, with 10 bases in the middle. The germline CDR1 and CDR2 sequences are SGDLS and YYNGEE. The CDR3 nucleotides are TGTGCCAGCAGCGTAGGCCAGGACTCCACTGAAGCTTTCTTT. This translates into CASSVGQDSTEAFF.

V and J are TRBV28 and TRBJ1-3, with D possibly matching TRBD1 (5 bases). With 7 bases removed from V and 3 bases from J, the gap between germline ends came to 19 bases. This CDR3 is 16 amino acids long. CDR1 MDHEN and CDR2 SYDVKM come from the germline V gene. The CDR3 nucleotides are TGTGCCAGCACCGATCCCCTAGGGGTGGGTGGAAACACCATATATTTT. Translating gives CASTDPLGVGGNTIYF.

The chain uses TRBV9 and TRBJ1-4, with D possibly matching TRBD1 (5 bases). The CDR3 has 15 residues. V lost 4 bases and J 8 bases, leaving 18 bases between the germline ends. Germline V gene lookup returns CDR1 SGDLS and CDR2 YYNGEE. CDR3 DNA sequence: TGTGCCAGCAGCACCACCGGGACTCCCTGGGAAAAACTGTTTTTT. It encodes CASSTTGTPWEKLFF. Together with reference TRBV9 and TRBJ1-4, the CDR3 gives the full variable domain: DSGVTQTPKHLITATGQRVTLRCSPRSGDLSVYWYQQSLDQGLQFLIQYYNGEERAKGNILERFSAQQFPDLHSELNLSSLELGDSALYFCASSTTGTPWEKLFFGSGTQLSVL.

The J gene is TRBJ1-4, the V gene TRBV12-3 or TRBV12-4; no firm D call. The CDR3 is made up of 13 amino acids. The V gene lost 4 bases and the J gene lost 8 bases, with 11 bases spanning the gap. CDR3 sequence (DNA): TGTGCCAGCAGTTCTACGGTAGGGGAAAAACTGTTTTTT. Translation: CASSSTVGEKLFF.

This chain connects TRBV7-9 to TRBJ2-3; no definite D call. This CDR3 spans 14 amino acids. The V and J ends lost 1 base and 0 bases respectively, with 5 bases between them. Germline assignment: CDR1 SEHNR and CDR2 FQNEAQ (reference sequence). DNA of the CDR3: TGTGCCAGCAGCTTAGGGCGTAGCACAGATACGCAGTATTTT. Encoded protein: CASSLGRSTDTQYF.

This clone was counted a single time. The gene calls are TRBV7-2 and TRBJ2-3; maybe TRBD2 (7 bases). The CDR3 is made up of 18 amino acids. The germline V gene encodes CDR1 SGHTA and CDR2 FQGNSA. Between the trimmed V and J ends, which lost 6 bases and 0 bases, there was a span of 22 bases. CDR3 loop: CASSHGGGGLTSTDTQYF. CDR3 DNA: TGTGCCAGCAGTCACGGGGGAGGGGGACTAACGAGCACAGATACGCAGTATTTT.

The rearrangement links TRBV19 to TRBJ2-2; TRBD1 might be the D (7 bases). CDR1 and CDR2 (germline): LNHDA, SQIVND (reference sequence). The V and J ends lost 2 bases and 1 base respectively, with 14 bases between them. This CDR3 contains 17 residues. This CDR3 reads CASSISAGQKNTGELFF. The CDR3 coding sequence is TGTGCCAGTAGTATATCCGCGGGACAGAAGAACACCGGGGAGCTGTTTTTT.

The J gene is TRBJ2-7, the V gene TRBV13; 11 bases fit TRBD2. The CDR3 sequence is 17 residues long. With 5 bases clipped from V and 2 bases from J, the junction kept 11 bases outside the gene matches. Germline lookup yields CDR1 PRHDT and CDR2 FYEKMQ (reference sequence). The CDR3 DNA reads TGTGCCAGCAGCCCTAACAGACCGGGACTAGCGGCCTACGAGCAGTACTTC. Amino acid sequence: CASSPNRPGLAAYEQYF. The full variable domain, in which reference TRBV13 and TRBJ2-7 provide the parts outside the CDR3, is AAGVIQSPRHLIKEKRETATLKCYPIPRHDTVYWYQQGPGQDPQFLISFYEKMQSDKGSIPDRFSAQQFSDYHSELNMSSLELGDSALYFCASSPNRPGLAAYEQYFGPGTRLTVT.

The CDR3 protein is CASSLWGNSPLHF. CDR3 sequence (DNA): TGTGCCAGCAGCTTGTGGGGGAATTCACCCCTCCACTTT. This chain uses TRBV5-6 with TRBJ1-6; a possible D gene is TRBD1 (5 bases). The germline V and J ends were trimmed by 1 base and 7 bases, with 6 bases remaining between them. This CDR3 has 13 amino acids. Germline V CDR1 and CDR2: SGHDT, YYEEEE.

The V and J genes are TRBV5-1 and TRBJ1-1; D is unresolved. Trimming pared 0 bases from V and 2 bases from J, leaving 8 bases between. In germline, CDR1 is SGHRS, CDR2 YFSETQ. CDR3 length: 14 residues. DNA for the CDR3: TGCGCCAGCAGCTTGGACGGAAGCAACACTGAAGCTTTCTTT. Translating gives CASSLDGSNTEAFF.

This chain connects TRBV27 to TRBJ2-3; 7 bases match TRBD2. The V and J ends lost 6 bases and 0 bases, in that order; junction bases with no gene match: 12. Germline V gene lookup returns CDR1 MNHEY and CDR2 SMNVEV (reference sequence). The CDR3 contains 17 residues. CDR3 in amino acids: CASRPLDWRGSTDTQYF. The DNA of the CDR3 is TGTGCCAGCAGGCCTCTGGACTGGCGGGGGAGCACAGATACGCAGTATTTT.

V gene TRBV7-9 combines with J gene TRBJ2-3, with D unclear. Germline V gene sequence: CDR1 SEHNR, CDR2 FQNEAQ (reference sequence). There are 14 residues in the CDR3. V dropped 1 base and J dropped 3 bases, with 8 bases sitting between them. The CDR3 sequence is CASSLVGSTDTQYF. CDR3 sequence (DNA): TGTGCCAGCAGCTTAGTTGGCTCAACAGATACGCAGTATTTT.

This clone was found a few times. V usage is TRBV7-3 and J usage is TRBJ2-6; D gene uncertain. This CDR3 has 18 amino acids. Trimming left V 5 bases short and J 0 bases short, with 17 bases between. CDR1 and CDR2 (germline): SGHTA, FQGTGA. Written as DNA, the CDR3 is TGTGCCAGCAGCCGATCAAATCCCCTTAGCTCTGGGGCCAACGTCCTGACTTTC. Protein: CASSRSNPLSSGANVLTF.

The V and J genes are TRBV5-6 and TRBJ1-5, with TRBD1 as a possible D gene (5 bases). The CDR3 extends over 16 amino acids. Germline CDR1 reads SGHDT; CDR2 reads YYEEEE. The V gene lost 0 bases and the J gene lost 3 bases, with 13 bases spanning the gap. CDR3 amino acids: CASSLARGDLNQPQHF. In DNA, the CDR3 is TGTGCCAGCAGCTTGGCCCGGGGGGACCTCAATCAGCCCCAGCATTTT.

The V call is TRBV4-1, the J call TRBJ1-1; D remains unclear. V was pared by 0 bases and J by 5 bases, with 10 bases between. The CDR3 extends over 14 amino acids. CDR1 and CDR2 (germline): MGHRA, YSYEKL. The CDR3 nucleotides read TGCGCCAGCAGCCAAGAGGTGGTGGGGACTGAAGCTTTCTTT. This translates into CASSQEVVGTEAFF.

This chain uses TRBV6-6 with TRBJ1-4; TRBD1 agrees at 8 bases. The CDR3 totals 15 residues. Germline V gene data show CDR1 as MNHNY and CDR2 as SVGAGI (reference sequence). V was pared by 6 bases and J by 6 bases, with 9 bases of the junction left unmatched. CDR3 loop: CASRIGQGLDEKLFF. The CDR3 nucleotides read TGTGCCAGCAGGATTGGACAGGGCCTTGATGAAAAACTGTTTTTT.